This T cell receptor beta chain originates from a study of ipilimumab plus nivolumab after autologous stem cell transplantation. Study at large: Patients received a median of roughly five ipilimumab and roughly eight nivolumab doses. Both relapsed and primary refractory DLBCL were included.

The CDR3 runs 15 residues. The V gene's germline CDR1 is MGHRA and CDR2 YSYEKL. The V gene lost 1 base and the J gene lost 7 bases, with 11 bases spanning the gap. Using immunoSEQ multiplex PCR, the repertoire was profiled, and TCRdb retains in-frame clones only, with some absent. The sample has about 9,700 clones; under 85% are singletons. Checkpoint therapy with ipilimumab 1 mg/kg began 14 to 28 days after transplant. Patients received nivolumab 3 mg/kg at weeks 1, 4, 7, 10, then fortnightly to week 26. This TCR came from a male donor with diffuse large B-cell lymphoma. This chain links TRBV4-1 with TRBJ1-6; TRBD1 is a possible D gene (5 bases). Sequencing was performed on PBMCs, taken in a trial of ipilimumab plus nivolumab as post-transplant consolidation. CDR3 region: CASSQGPWGNSPLHF. The CDR3 coding sequence is TGCGCCAGCAGCCAAGGCCCCTGGGGGAATTCACCCCTCCACTTT.